This entry concerns a single T cell receptor (beta chain). Time point of the sample: newly diagnosed GD, antithyroid drugs for less than 3 months. Extracted RNA from PBMCs served as the source of the TCR library. V shed 2 bases and J 4 bases; nucleotides not matched to a gene: 3. The CDR3 sequence is 16 residues long. In germline, CDR1 is LGHNT, CDR2 FRNRAP. This record belongs to a study of regulatory T cells in long-lasting Graves disease. Study overall: The study enrolled newly diagnosed Graves' patients on antithyroid drugs under 3 months.

According to the study, TCR beta libraries were built with iRepertoire HTBI primers and CDR3-region Arm-PCR. One entry per CDR3 protein results from TCRdb running MiXCR on the multiplex PCR reads. Here the sample spans about 450,000 distinct CDR3 sequences, approximately 15% being singletons. These data were also filed under a second study, of T cells in Graves' hyperthyroidism and ophthalmopathy.

The sequence came from a woman in her forties or fifties with Graves disease. The sequencing used peripheral blood mononuclear cells (PBMCs), collected at new diagnosis, from a patient treated with antithyroid drugs. The chain employs TRBV12-5 and TRBJ2-2, with 11 bases identical to TRBD2. In DNA, the CDR3 is TGTGCTAGTGGTTTGACTAGCGGGAGTTCCACCGGGGAGCTGTTTTTT. It codes for CASGLTSGSSTGELFF.